These 25 T cell receptor beta chains share one sample of origin, sequenced in a study of blood T cell repertoires in COVID-19. TCRdb's table, derived via immunoSEQ multiplex PCR, lists solely in-frame clones and lacks some. The sample yields approximately 310,000 clones, about nine tenths seen once. Sequenced sample: PBMCs or T cells enriched from blood (not recorded which). The receptor source for this set is a man between 60 and 75 years old who had recovered from COVID-19.

The chain links TRBV27 to TRBJ1-5, with D unresolved. This CDR3 is 14 amino acids long. V was shortened by 0 bases and J by 7 bases, with 10 bases between the two germline ends. Germline V gene lookup returns CDR1 MNHEY and CDR2 SMNVEV (reference sequence). The CDR3 coding sequence is TGTGCCAGCAGTTTATCTGTGGCGGGGCAGCCCCAGCATTTT. Translating gives CASSLSVAGQPQHF.

V is TRBV19 and J is TRBJ1-2, with a weak D call TRBD1 (6 bases). Trimming took off 5 bases at V and 0 bases at J, with 19 bases between the two ends. CDR1 is LNHDA, CDR2 SQIVND, per germline (reference sequence). The CDR3 loop spans 17 amino acids. This chain's CDR3 is CASSVYGGHSPNYGYTF. CDR3 in DNA: TGTGCCAGTAGTGTGTACGGGGGGCATAGTCCTAACTATGGCTACACCTTC.

The rearrangement links TRBV4-1 to TRBJ2-5, with TRBD1 matching 10 bases. Germline CDR1 MGHRA, CDR2 YSYEKL. The CDR3 sequence is 16 residues long. V lost 1 base, J lost 1 base, and 3 bases stayed unmatched. Here the CDR3 DNA reads TGCGCCAGCAGCCAAGCCGGGACAGGGGTCCAAGAGACCCAGTACTTC. Its translation: CASSQAGTGVQETQYF.

J is TRBJ2-2 and V is TRBV30; perhaps D is TRBD1 or TRBD2 (5 bases each). The CDR3 is 15 residues long. Germline V lookup: CDR1 GTSNPN, CDR2 SVGIG (reference sequence). In DNA, the CDR3 is TGTGCTTGGGGGATACGGACACTTAACACCGGGGAGCTGTTTTTT. Amino acids: CAWGIRTLNTGELFF.

This chain's CDR3 is CASSIAGGIPRYGYTF. CDR3 nucleotides: TGTGCCAGTAGTATAGCTGGGGGGATTCCTCGCTATGGCTACACCTTC. The chain uses TRBV19 and TRBJ1-2, with D possibly being TRBD1 (5 bases). Looked up from germline, CDR1 is LNHDA and CDR2 is SQIVND (reference sequence). The CDR3 covers 16 residues. The V gene lost 1 base and the J gene lost 4 bases, with 16 bases spanning the gap.

The chain combines TRBV29-1 with TRBJ2-5; 7 bases agree with TRBD1. Per the germline V gene, CDR1 is SQVTM and CDR2 is ANQGSEA. After removal of 6 bases from V and 5 bases from J, the junction contained 9 bases not matched to a gene. CDR3 length: 13 amino acids. The CDR3 is CSVQRQGGETQYF. The CDR3 DNA reads TGCAGCGTGCAAAGACAGGGCGGGGAGACCCAGTACTTC.

This chain connects TRBV10-3 to TRBJ2-7, with D perhaps TRBD1 (6 bases). This CDR3 comprises 18 residues. V dropped 5 bases and J dropped 1 base, with 24 bases sitting between them. CDR1 ENHRY and CDR2 SYGVKD come from the germline V gene. The CDR3 reads CAISSLRDTKFISYEQYF. CDR3 coding DNA: TGTGCCATCAGTAGCCTCCGGGACACAAAGTTCATTTCCTACGAGCAGTACTTC.

The V and J genes are TRBV12-5 and TRBJ2-1; 10 bases are a match to TRBD2. Germline CDR1 and CDR2: LGHNT and FRNRAP. Losses at the gene ends were 5 bases for V and 3 bases for J; bases not matched to a gene: 10. The CDR3 totals 17 residues. The CDR3 reads CASGLLAGARDYNEQFF. The CDR3 DNA follows: TGTGCTAGTGGTCTCCTAGCGGGAGCCAGGGACTACAATGAGCAGTTCTTC.

This rearrangement joins TRBV13 to TRBJ1-4, with D possibly being TRBD1 (6 bases). The CDR3 runs to 12 residues. Germline CDR1 PRHDT, CDR2 FYEKMQ (reference sequence). Trimming cost V 5 bases and J 10 bases, with 11 bases left between them. CDR3 nucleotides: TGTGCCAGCAGCCTGCCACAGGGAAAACTGTTTTTT. Protein sequence: CASSLPQGKLFF.

This clone was seen once. V usage is TRBV29-1 and J usage is TRBJ2-7; 7 bases map to TRBD1. CDR3 length: 12 residues. After removal of 7 bases from V and 2 bases from J, the junction contained 5 bases not matched to a gene. Germline V gene sequence: CDR1 SQVTM, CDR2 ANQGSEA. CDR3 protein: CSAKQGTYEQYF. CDR3 DNA: TGCAGCGCTAAACAGGGGACCTACGAGCAGTACTTC.

This sequence joins TRBV5-6 and TRBJ1-5, with 8 bases fitting TRBD1. CDR1 and CDR2 (germline): SGHDT, YYEEEE. The V gene end was trimmed by 4 bases and the J gene end by 3 bases; junction bases not matched to a gene: 12. The CDR3 spans 17 residues. The CDR3 reads CASSRTKGQGINQPQHF. For the CDR3, the DNA is TGTGCCAGCAGCCGTACTAAAGGACAGGGTATCAATCAGCCCCAGCATTTT.

This clone was recorded once. The chain joins TRBV24-1 to TRBJ2-6; 9 nucleotides agree with TRBD1. V dropped 11 bases and J dropped 2; count of bases not matched to a gene: 6. This CDR3 has 15 amino acids. Germline CDR1 and CDR2: KGHDR and SFDVKD. The CDR3 here is CASGTGRAGANVLTF. The DNA of the CDR3 is TGTGCCAGTGGGACAGGGAGAGCTGGGGCCAACGTCCTGACTTTC.

V usage is TRBV12-3 or TRBV12-4 and J usage is TRBJ2-7; D gene ambiguous. The CDR3 spans 13 residues. The V and J ends lost 3 bases and 5 bases respectively, with 11 bases between them. The CDR3: CASSLSLVNEQYF. The CDR3, as DNA: TGTGCCAGCAGTTTGTCTCTAGTTAACGAGCAGTACTTC.

The chain employs TRBV5-1 and TRBJ2-7, with 8 bases identical to TRBD2. The CDR3 length is 15 residues. Losses at the gene ends were 3 bases for V and 1 base for J; bases not matched to a gene: 6. CDR1 is SGHRS and CDR2 is YFSETQ in the germline V gene. CDR3 DNA sequence: TGCGCCAGCAGCTACGTTTCGGGAGGGTCCTACGAGCAGTACTTC. Protein sequence: CASSYVSGGSYEQYF.

V and J are TRBV29-1 and TRBJ2-3; 9 bases are shared with TRBD1. This CDR3 has 15 amino acids. From germline, CDR1 is SQVTM and CDR2 ANQGSEA. With 4 bases clipped from V and 0 bases from J, the junction kept 5 bases outside the gene matches. CDR3 amino acids: CSVAGQGGSTDTQYF. The CDR3 bases are TGCAGCGTTGCGGGACAGGGAGGAAGCACAGATACGCAGTATTTT.

The V gene is TRBV19, the J gene TRBJ1-5; the match to TRBD1 covers 10 bases. The trim removed 6 bases at V and 4 bases at J, leaving 9 bases unmatched. The CDR3 is 16 residues long. Germline V CDR1 and CDR2: LNHDA, SQIVND (reference sequence). CDR3 sequence (DNA): TGTGCCAGTAGAGAAAGGGACAGGGGCTTTAATCAGCCCCAGCATTTT. Its protein product is CASRERDRGFNQPQHF. Full variable domain (remainder filled in from reference TRBV19 and TRBJ1-5): DGGITQSPKYLFRKEGQNVTLSCEQNLNHDAMYWYRQDPGQGLRLIYYSQIVNDFQKGDIAEGYSVSREKKESFPLTVTSAQKNPTAFYLCASRERDRGFNQPQHFGDGTRLSIL.

The gene calls are TRBV5-1 and TRBJ2-7, with TRBD1 as a possible D gene (6 bases). Germline CDR1 is SGHRS and CDR2 is YFSETQ. V gave up 3 bases and J gave up 4 bases, with 17 bases separating them. The CDR3 sequence is 15 residues long. This chain's CDR3 is CASSYNRVAKYEQYF. The CDR3 DNA sequence: TGCGCCAGCAGCTACAACAGGGTCGCCAAGTACGAGCAGTACTTC.

The genes are TRBV6-4 and TRBJ2-3; D unclear. V dropped 6 bases and J dropped 6 bases, with 13 bases sitting between them. The CDR3 spans 13 residues. Germline loops: CDR1 MRHNA, CDR2 SNTAGT. Written as DNA, the CDR3 is TGTGCCAGCAGCTCGACCCAGAGGGATACGCAGTATTTT. This gives the protein CASSSTQRDTQYF.

CDR3 coding DNA: TGCAGCGTTGAAGTCCATTCGAGAGGAAACACCATATATTTT. Protein product: CSVEVHSRGNTIYF. This rearrangement joins TRBV29-1 to TRBJ1-3; D unclear. The CDR3 contains 14 residues. V lost 1 base, J lost 4 bases, and 11 bases lay in between. CDR1 is SQVTM and CDR2 is ANQGSEA in the germline V gene.

The chain is built from TRBV5-1 and TRBJ2-3, with 14 bases lining up with TRBD2. Germline V gene data show CDR1 as SGHRS and CDR2 as YFSETQ. The ends lost 3 bases at V and 0 bases at J; junction bases unmatched: 3. The CDR3 has 17 amino acids. The CDR3, as DNA: TGCGCCAGCAGCTCTGGACTAGCGGGAGGTAGCACAGATACGCAGTATTTT. Amino acids: CASSSGLAGGSTDTQYF. Variable domain in full (rest from reference TRBV5-1 and TRBJ2-3): KAGVTQTPRYLIKTRGQQVTLSCSPISGHRSVSWYQQTPGQGLQFLFEYFSETQRNKGNFPGRFSGRQFSNSRSEMNVSTLELGDSALYLCASSSGLAGGSTDTQYFGPGTRLTVL.

This chain uses TRBV7-9 with TRBJ1-2; perhaps TRBD1 as D (6 bases). The germline CDR1 and CDR2 sequences are SEHNR and FQNEAQ (reference sequence). This CDR3 is built from 13 residues. Deletions cut 4 bases from V and 2 bases from J, with 8 bases between. CDR3 in amino acids: CASSSGQNYGYTF. CDR3 coding DNA: TGTGCCAGCAGCTCAGGACAGAACTATGGCTACACCTTC.

V gene TRBV9 combines with J gene TRBJ2-4; 8 bases are shared with TRBD2. Germline CDR1 is SGDLS and CDR2 is YYNGEE. This CDR3 comprises 14 residues. V lost 6 bases to trimming and J lost 10 bases; unmatched junction nucleotides: 12. The CDR3 protein is CASNRELAEAIQYF. The DNA of the CDR3 is TGTGCCAGCAACCGGGAACTAGCGGAAGCAATTCAGTACTTC.

This clone has a handful of counts. This chain uses TRBV7-3 with TRBJ2-5; 12 nucleotides match TRBD1. Germline loops: CDR1 SGHTA, CDR2 FQGTGA. CDR3 length equals 16 residues. The trim removed 5 bases at V and 5 bases at J, leaving 9 bases unmatched. The CDR3 loop is CASSPGGQGAYETQYF. The CDR3, as DNA: TGTGCCAGCAGCCCAGGGGGACAGGGGGCTTATGAGACCCAGTACTTC.

The chain links TRBV7-3 to TRBJ2-1, with TRBD1 matching 7 bases. Per germline, CDR1 SGHTA and CDR2 FQGTGA. V gave up 5 bases and J gave up 5 bases; unmatched junction bases: 9. This CDR3 spans 15 amino acids. As DNA, the CDR3 is TGTGCCAGCAGCCACTCCGGGACAGACCACAATGAGCAGTTCTTC. Protein sequence: CASSHSGTDHNEQFF.

The genes are TRBV7-2 and TRBJ1-4; D is undetermined. Germline lookup yields CDR1 SGHTA and CDR2 FQGNSA. The V end lost 1 base, the J end lost 8 bases, and 8 bases lay between the germline ends. This CDR3 comprises 13 residues. CDR3 coding DNA: TGTGCCAGCAGCTTAGGGCTGAACGAAAAACTGTTTTTT. Amino acid sequence: CASSLGLNEKLFF.